One and the same sample provided the 17 T cell receptor beta chains below, sequenced in a study of neurological immune-mediated disorders. TCRdb reanalysed the 5' RACE reads using MiXCR and keeps one entry per CDR3 protein. The data contain about 70,000 distinct CDR3 sequences, roughly 3.1% of them seen just once; the ten biggest clones take up about 5.5%. Specimen: PBMCs. These receptors all stem from a woman in her fifties or sixties with multiple sclerosis.

This clonotype was picked up many times. V and J are TRBV20-1 and TRBJ1-2; 8 nucleotides agree with TRBD1. CDR3 length: 12 amino acids. Germline-derived CDR1 and CDR2 are DFQATT and SNEGSKA (reference sequence). Trimming took 4 bases from V and 9 from J; bases not matched to a gene: 7. The CDR3 protein is CSATLNRGSYTF. Here the CDR3 DNA reads TGCAGTGCTACCCTAAACAGGGGGAGCTACACCTTC.

This clonotype occurred many times. V gene TRBV5-5 combines with J gene TRBJ2-7; TRBD2 matches 7 bases. V was pared by 5 bases and J by 6 bases, with 11 bases of the junction left unmatched. Germline V gene sequence: CDR1 SGHKS, CDR2 YYEKEE (reference sequence). The CDR3 is 14 amino acids. For the CDR3, the DNA is TGTGCCAGCAGACCTGCGGGCGGGGGACTCGAGCAGTACTTC. As protein: CASRPAGGGLEQYF.

This clonotype was recorded at least ten times. J is TRBJ2-3 and V is TRBV20-1; no clear D gene. V dropped 4 bases and J dropped 1 base, with 12 bases sitting between them. CDR3 size: 14 residues. CDR1 is DFQATT, CDR2 SNEGSKA, per germline (reference sequence). CDR3 DNA sequence: TGCAGTGCTACCTCCGACGACGGCACAGATACGCAGTATTTT. It specifies CSATSDDGTDTQYF.

The sample holds many counts of this clonotype. This chain connects TRBV29-1 to TRBJ2-1, with TRBD2 as a possible D gene (5 bases). CDR1 and CDR2 from the germline V gene are SQVTM and ANQGSEA. CDR3 length: 14 residues. The CDR3 region is CTGGRSSSYNEQFF. The CDR3 DNA follows: TGCACCGGAGGCAGGTCAAGCTCCTACAATGAGCAGTTCTTC.

This clonotype was observed at least ten times. The chain is built from TRBV4-2 and TRBJ2-2, with a weak D call TRBD1 (7 bases). Per the germline V gene, CDR1 is LGHNA and CDR2 is YNFKEQ. Between the trimmed V and J ends, which lost 2 bases and 2 bases, there was a span of 12 bases. The CDR3 runs 16 residues. The CDR3: CASSQIQGTNTGELFF. The CDR3 nucleotides are TGTGCCAGCAGCCAAATACAGGGGACTAACACCGGGGAGCTGTTTTTT.

This clonotype was seen at least ten times. CDR3 nucleotide sequence: TGCAGCGTTGAGGGCCGTGGGGCAGGCCTAAACTATGGCTACACCTTC. Protein: CSVEGRGAGLNYGYTF. The V call is TRBV29-1, the J call TRBJ1-2; a weak D match, TRBD1 (5 bases). CDR3 length equals 16 residues. Germline V gene data show CDR1 as SQVTM and CDR2 as ANQGSEA. The V end lost 3 bases, the J end lost 2 bases, and 19 bases lay between the germline ends.

This clonotype was picked up many times. The chain is built from TRBV28 and TRBJ2-5; D is unresolved. Germline lookup yields CDR1 MDHEN and CDR2 SYDVKM. This CDR3 is 12 amino acids long. V was clipped by 5 bases and J by 6 bases, with 10 bases between them. CDR3 residues: CASSRGYQTQYF. CDR3 nucleotides: TGTGCCAGCAGTCGCGGATACCAGACCCAGTACTTC.

This clonotype was seen repeatedly, ten times or more. This chain links TRBV10-3 with TRBJ2-7; either TRBD1 or TRBD2 may supply D (6 bases each). The CDR3 consists of 11 residues. With 6 bases removed from V and 7 bases from J, the gap between germline ends came to 10 bases. Looked up from germline, CDR1 is ENHRY and CDR2 is SYGVKD. The CDR3 protein is CAISGGGEQYF. DNA for the CDR3: TGTGCCATCAGCGGAGGGGGGGAGCAGTACTTC.

There are many counts of this clonotype. The chain joins TRBV20-1 to TRBJ2-1; D gene unclear. The CDR3 extends over 12 amino acids. Trimming took off 4 bases at V and 6 bases at J, with 10 bases between the two ends. Germline CDR1 reads DFQATT; CDR2 reads SNEGSKA (reference sequence). CDR3: CSATSRSNEQFF. Here the CDR3 DNA reads TGCAGTGCTACGAGCCGGAGCAATGAGCAGTTCTTC.

This clonotype appeared many times. This chain joins TRBV6-5 and TRBJ2-7; either TRBD1 or TRBD2 may fit D (5 bases each). This CDR3 comprises 16 residues. Germline CDR1 reads MNHEY; CDR2 reads SVGAGI. The ends were cut back, 5 bases at V and 3 bases at J, with 20 bases in the middle. The CDR3 spells CASSPGMGTENYEQYF. CDR3 DNA: TGTGCCAGCAGTCCCGGGATGGGGACGGAGAACTACGAGCAGTACTTC.

This clonotype was seen ten or more times. The genes are TRBV28 and TRBJ1-2; D is unresolved. The CDR3 has 14 amino acids. CDR1 MDHEN and CDR2 SYDVKM come from the germline V gene. V shed 1 base and J shed 1 base, with 7 bases lying between them. In DNA form, the CDR3 reads TGTGCCAGCAGTTTATCGCACCATAACTATGGCTACACCTTC. As protein: CASSLSHHNYGYTF.

This clonotype was picked up many times. The chain links TRBV20-1 to TRBJ1-2; TRBD1 is a possible D gene (5 bases). Germline CDR1 reads DFQATT; CDR2 reads SNEGSKA (reference sequence). V was cut by 1 base and J by 2 bases, with 26 bases left in between. The CDR3 extends over 19 amino acids. This chain's CDR3 is CSARVGGIVAQGRNYGYTF. CDR3 DNA sequence: TGCAGTGCTAGAGTGGGGGGGATTGTCGCCCAGGGAAGAAACTATGGCTACACCTTC.

This clonotype was counted a few times. Possible read error: a much larger clone is one base away. V is TRBV29-1 and J is TRBJ1-3; no clear D. The CDR3 contains 11 residues. Trimming pared 7 bases from V and 1 base from J, leaving 5 bases between. Germline-derived CDR1 and CDR2 are SQVTM and ANQGSEA. The CDR3 region is CSAKSGNTIYF. CDR3 nucleotide sequence: TGCAGCGCCAAATCTGGAAACACCATATATTTT.

Ten or more counts support this clonotype. CDR3 residues: CASSLEKRSYEQYV. The CDR3 DNA reads TGTGCCAGCAGCTTGGAAAAGCGTTCCTACGAGCAGTACGTC. The chain uses TRBV5-5 and TRBJ2-7; D call uncertain. Germline V gene lookup returns CDR1 SGHKS and CDR2 YYEKEE (reference sequence). This CDR3 region has 14 residues. V lost 0 bases to trimming and J lost 1 base, with 8 bases between them.

This clonotype was detected many times. CDR3 protein: CASSFQRGEQETQYF. The CDR3, as DNA: TGTGCCAGCAGTTTCCAGCGGGGGGAGCAGGAGACCCAGTACTTC. The J gene is TRBJ2-5, the V gene TRBV27, with 9 nucleotides matching TRBD2. Germline lookup yields CDR1 MNHEY and CDR2 SMNVEV (reference sequence). J was trimmed by 5 bases and V by 3 bases; bases with no gene match: 7. The CDR3 has 15 residues.

In this sample, this clonotype turned up many times. The chain employs TRBV18 and TRBJ2-7; TRBD1 might be the D (5 bases). The germline gives CDR1 KGHSH, CDR2 LQKENI. The CDR3 has 14 residues. V lost 2 bases, J lost 4 bases, and 12 bases lay in between. DNA of the CDR3: TGTGCCAGCTCACCAAATTTTCAGGGTTACGAGCAGTACGTC. Residues: CASSPNFQGYEQYV.

This clonotype was recorded many times. As the CDR3 is not closed by the conserved phenylalanine or tryptophan, this likely results from a read error. Because the CDR3's place on the DNA is in doubt, the DNA is left out and the CDR3 is given as listed by TCRdb. The rearrangement links TRBV10-2 to TRBJ2-5; TRBD1, the table's D call, lacks a check against the DNA. The CDR3 spans 16 residues, counting both ends. The germline V gene has CDR1 WSHSY and CDR2 SAAADI. CDR3 sequence reads: CASSERIGTRSPCGGV.